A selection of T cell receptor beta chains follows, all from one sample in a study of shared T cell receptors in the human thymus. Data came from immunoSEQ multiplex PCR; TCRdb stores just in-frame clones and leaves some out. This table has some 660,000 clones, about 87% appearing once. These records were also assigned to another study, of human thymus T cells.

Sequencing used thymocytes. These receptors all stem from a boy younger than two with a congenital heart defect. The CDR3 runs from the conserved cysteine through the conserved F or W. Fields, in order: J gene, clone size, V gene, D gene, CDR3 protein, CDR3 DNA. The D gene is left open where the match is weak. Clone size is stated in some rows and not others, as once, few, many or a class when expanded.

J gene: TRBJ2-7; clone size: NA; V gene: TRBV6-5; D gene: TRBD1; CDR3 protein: CASSYDRGRSSYEQYF; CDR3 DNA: TGTGCCAGCAGTTACGACAGGGGCCGTTCCTCCTACGAGCAGTACTTC
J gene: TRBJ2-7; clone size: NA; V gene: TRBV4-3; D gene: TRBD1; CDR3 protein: CASSQGRDRGYEQYF; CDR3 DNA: TGCGCCAGCAGCCAAGGCCGGGACAGGGGCTACGAGCAGTACTTC
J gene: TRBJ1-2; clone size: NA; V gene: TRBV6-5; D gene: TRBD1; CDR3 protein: CASSYDRDFGVGYTF; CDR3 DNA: TGTGCCAGCAGTTACGACAGGGATTTTGGAGTCGGCTACACCTTC
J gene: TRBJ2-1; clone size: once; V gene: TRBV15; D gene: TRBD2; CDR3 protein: CATSTPRGAVYEQFF; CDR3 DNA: TGTGCCACCAGCACCCCGCGGGGGGCGGTCTATGAGCAGTTCTTC
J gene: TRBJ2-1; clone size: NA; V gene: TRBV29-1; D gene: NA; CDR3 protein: CSVEHIIGIEDRRNNEQFF; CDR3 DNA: TGCAGCGTTGAACATATCATCGGGATTGAGGATAGGCGGAACAATGAGCAGTTCTTC
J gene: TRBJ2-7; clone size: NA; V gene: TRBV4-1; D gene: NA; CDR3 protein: CASSHPPAASESYEQYF; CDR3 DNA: TGCGCCAGCAGCCATCCCCCAGCGGCTAGCGAGTCCTACGAGCAGTACTTC
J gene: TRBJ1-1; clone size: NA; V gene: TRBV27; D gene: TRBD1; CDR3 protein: CASSIQGAEMEAFF; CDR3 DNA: TGTGCCAGCTCTATACAGGGGGCTGAGATGGAAGCTTTCTTT
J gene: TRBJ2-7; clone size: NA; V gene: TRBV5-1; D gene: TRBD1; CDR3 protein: CASRWTGDGYEQYF; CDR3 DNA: TGCGCCAGCAGGTGGACAGGGGATGGCTACGAGCAGTACTTC
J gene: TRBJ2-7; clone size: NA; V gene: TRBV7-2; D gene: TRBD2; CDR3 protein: CASSPLAGKPYEQYF; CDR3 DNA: TGTGCCAGCAGCCCCCTAGCGGGAAAGCCCTACGAGCAGTACTTC
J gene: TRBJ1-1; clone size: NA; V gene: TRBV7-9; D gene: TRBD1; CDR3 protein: CASSFRVDREGTEAFF; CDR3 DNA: TGTGCCAGCAGCTTTAGGGTGGACAGGGAAGGAACTGAAGCTTTCTTT